This note documents a single T cell receptor (beta chain) sequence. PCR amplification relied on 60 Vbeta primers (plus 13 Jbeta primers). Sequenced by immunoSEQ multiplex PCR; TCRdb stores in-frame clones only, minus some. The repertoire includes 120,000 to 150,000 clones, more than 70% of them detected once, and 3% to 3.5% sits in the top ten. This specimen comes from a study of cytomegalovirus exposure and HLA in healthy donors. With 0 bases removed from V and 4 bases from J, the gap between germline ends came to 7 bases. The CDR3 is 14 amino acids. Germline CDR1 is SGHRS and CDR2 is YFSETQ. Sequences were obtained from PBMCs. J is TRBJ2-2 and V is TRBV5-1, with D unclear. The source is a man in his forties in good health and CMV-seronegative. The CDR3 sequence: CASSLGELTGELFF. The CDR3 coding sequence is TGCGCCAGCAGCTTGGGAGAACTCACCGGGGAGCTGTTTTTT.